This TCR beta chain was identified in a study of post-analysis software for immune sequencing data. Study background: Disease courses included relapsing-remitting, secondary progressive and progressive-relapsing multiple sclerosis.

Study results and caveats: In patients, TRBV5-6, TRBV5-1 and TRBV20-1 belonged to roughly 5 TRBV segments found more frequently than in controls. Compared against controls, patients with multiple sclerosis displayed significantly lower normalized Chao1 diversity.

Sequencing libraries made from TCR beta cDNA carried unique molecular identifiers. Between about 0.85 and 11 million T cells gave rise to hundreds of thousands of cDNA molecules. Via MiXCR, TCRdb re-called the PCR reads, giving one row per CDR3 protein. Of roughly 180,000 distinct CDR3 sequences detected, approximately 28% appear once; the ten largest clones hold over 1.2%. The V gene's germline CDR1 is SGHDT and CDR2 YYEEEE. The CDR3 loop spans 16 amino acids. Comments on this clonotype: What it binds is not known. A read error may be the cause here, since a much bigger clone is one base away.

Material: blood. The genes are TRBV5-6 and TRBJ1-5; 8 bases are shared with TRBD1. The origin of this receptor is a girl under 18 with multiple sclerosis. The CDR3 protein is CASSHGGQGRDQPRHF. CDR3 coding DNA: TGTGCCAGCAGTCACGGAGGACAGGGTAGGGATCAGCCCCGGCATTTT.